The 2 T cell receptor beta chains listed next were all sequenced from one sample in a study of T cell changes during pregnancy in multiple sclerosis. The method was immunoSEQ multiplex PCR; TCRdb's version includes in-frame clones alone and lacks a portion of them. The sample lists tens of thousands of clones, 93% seen once, with about 2% in the top ten. The input for sequencing was peripheral blood, taken in the second trimester of pregnancy. These receptors all stem from a female donor with multiple sclerosis, enrolled in a pregnancy study.

The chain combines TRBV5-6 with TRBJ2-3; weak D call: TRBD2 (6 bases). Trimming took off 4 bases at V and 2 bases at J, with 14 bases between the two ends. Germline V lookup: CDR1 SGHDT, CDR2 YYEEEE. This CDR3 spans 15 amino acids. CDR3 nucleotide sequence: TGTGCCAGCAGCCCGGGGACTTCTTCCACAGATACGCAGTATTTT. Protein: CASSPGTSSTDTQYF.

V and J are TRBV6-4 and TRBJ2-3, with 8 bases matching TRBD2. Losses at the gene ends were 2 bases for V and 0 bases for J; bases not matched to a gene: 1. This CDR3 has 15 residues. Germline V CDR1 and CDR2: MRHNA, SNTAGT. DNA for the CDR3: TGTGCCAGCAGTGACATAGCGGGAAGCACAGATACGCAGTATTTT. This sequence encodes CASSDIAGSTDTQYF.